This TCR beta chain was sequenced in a study of blood T cell repertoires in COVID-19. At the level of the study: Nucleic acid was either cDNA or gDNA, and it came from T cells, B-cell-depleted T cells, or PBMCs.

In the source study's methods: Estimated nucleated cell counts came from reference gene primer amplification. TCRdb's table, derived via immunoSEQ multiplex PCR, lists solely in-frame clones and lacks some. That table is the source of V, J and clone size, and D and trimming were worked out from the DNA. The sample shows around 120,000 clones, roughly 87% of them seen only once. Looked up from germline, CDR1 is MNHEY and CDR2 is SVGAGI. The CDR3 has 14 amino acids. The V end was cut by 5 bases, the J end by 2 bases, with 11 bases between. Only one count was recorded for this clone. Sample: peripheral blood. This sequence originates from a human donor in a cohort sampled during active COVID-19. This chain connects TRBV6-5 to TRBJ2-3; D perhaps matches TRBD1 (5 bases). The CDR3 protein is CASSRDSYTDTQYF. DNA for the CDR3: TGTGCCAGCAGTCGCGACAGTTACACAGATACGCAGTATTTT.